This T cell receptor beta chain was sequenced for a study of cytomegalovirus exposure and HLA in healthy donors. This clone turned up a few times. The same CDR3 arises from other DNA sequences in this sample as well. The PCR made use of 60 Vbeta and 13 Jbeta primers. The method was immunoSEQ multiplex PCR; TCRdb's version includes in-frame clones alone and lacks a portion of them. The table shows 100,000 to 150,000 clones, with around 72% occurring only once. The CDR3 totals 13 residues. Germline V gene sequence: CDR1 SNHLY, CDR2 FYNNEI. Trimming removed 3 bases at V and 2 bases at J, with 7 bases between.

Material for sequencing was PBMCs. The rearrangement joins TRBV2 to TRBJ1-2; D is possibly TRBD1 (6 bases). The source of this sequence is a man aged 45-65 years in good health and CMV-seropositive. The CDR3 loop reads CASSEQGNYGYTF. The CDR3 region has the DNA TGTGCCAGCAGTGAGCAGGGGAACTATGGCTACACCTTC.